The entry below gives a single TCR beta chain sequence along with its context. Its target is unknown. The CDR3 is 14 residues long. In germline, CDR1 is SGHVS, CDR2 FQNEAQ. V lost 3 bases to trimming and J lost 12 bases, with 18 bases between them. Some clones are missing from TCRdb's copy, which holds only in-frame ones; the method was immunoSEQ multiplex PCR. Seen here are over 150,000 clones, roughly nine tenths observed once, and the top ten hold under 7%. The sample comes from a study of T cell responses to AZD1222 COVID-19 vaccine. Study-wide results and caveats: Along spike, vaccine-associated CD4 TCRs were found throughout, with dominance at 160-218 and 743-854.

Source: peripheral blood, taken on day 0 of MenACWY control vaccination. The rearrangement uses TRBV7-8 and TRBJ2-1; tentatively, D is TRBD2 (6 bases). The TCR was taken from an adult in good health. For the CDR3, the DNA is TGTGCCAGCAGCTTTTCGGGCGGGACTGGTGGGCAGTTCTTC. This codes for CASSFSGGTGGQFF.